This TCR beta chain was sequenced for a study of blood T cell repertoires in COVID-19. Looking at the study overall: Acute and convalescent COVID-19 samples came from the United States, Italy and Spain. The analysed material was cDNA or gDNA that came from T cells, B-cell-depleted T cells, or PBMCs.

While infection was still active, Seattle patients were enrolled and then followed longitudinally. Only in-frame clones appear in the TCRdb table, and some are missing; sequencing was by immunoSEQ multiplex PCR. The table has under 250,000 clones, 75% to 85% seen once. CDR1 and CDR2 from the germline V gene are SGHRS and YFSETQ. This CDR3 region has 13 residues. The V gene lost 5 bases and the J gene lost 6 bases, with 13 bases spanning the gap. This clonotype was obtained from a woman aged 70-85 years with COVID-19, enrolled during active disease. Sequencing was performed on peripheral blood. V is TRBV5-1 and J is TRBJ2-3; perhaps TRBD2 as D (5 bases). DNA of the CDR3: TGCGCCAGCAGTCCCGGGGATCGCGATACGCAGTATTTT. Its translation: CASSPGDRDTQYF.